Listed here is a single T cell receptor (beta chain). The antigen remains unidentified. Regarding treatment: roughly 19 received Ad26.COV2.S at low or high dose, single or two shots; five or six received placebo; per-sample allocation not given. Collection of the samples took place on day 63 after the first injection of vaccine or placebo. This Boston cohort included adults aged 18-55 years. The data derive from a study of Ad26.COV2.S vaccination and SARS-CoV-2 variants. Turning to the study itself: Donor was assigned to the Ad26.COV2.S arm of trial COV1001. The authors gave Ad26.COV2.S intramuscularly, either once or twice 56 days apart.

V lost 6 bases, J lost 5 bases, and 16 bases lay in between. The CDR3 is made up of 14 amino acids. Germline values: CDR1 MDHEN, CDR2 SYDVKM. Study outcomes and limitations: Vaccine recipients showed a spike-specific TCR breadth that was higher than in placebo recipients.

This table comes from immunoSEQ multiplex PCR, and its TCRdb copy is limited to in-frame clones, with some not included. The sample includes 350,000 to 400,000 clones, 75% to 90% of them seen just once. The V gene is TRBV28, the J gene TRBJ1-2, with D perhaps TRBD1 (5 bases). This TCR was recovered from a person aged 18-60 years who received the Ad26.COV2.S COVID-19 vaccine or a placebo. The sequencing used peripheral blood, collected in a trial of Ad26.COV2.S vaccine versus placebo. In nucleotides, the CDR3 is TGTGCCAGCAGCAGACATGGGGGGAATTATGGCTACACCTTC. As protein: CASSRHGGNYGYTF.